These 19 T cell receptor beta chains share one sample of origin, sequenced in a study of blood T cell repertoires in COVID-19. Here immunoSEQ multiplex PCR was the method, and the copy in TCRdb shows in-frame clones only, minus some. The sample records about 180,000 clones, more than 75% being singletons. The sample was peripheral blood. The source is a person aged 70 to 79 with COVID-19, enrolled during active disease.

The chain recombines TRBV9 with TRBJ2-2; tentative D call: TRBD2 (5 bases). The ends were cut back, 4 bases at V and 8 bases at J, with 18 bases in the middle. CDR3 length: 15 amino acids. Per germline, CDR1 SGDLS and CDR2 YYNGEE. The CDR3 bases are TGTGCCAGCAGCCCGATGGCCAGGAGGTTAGGGGAGCTGTTTTTT. It translates to CASSPMARRLGELFF.

The chain carries TRBV7-2 and TRBJ1-1; TRBD1 aligns across 7 bases. Germline loops: CDR1 SGHTA, CDR2 FQGNSA. Losses at the gene ends were 4 bases for V and 5 bases for J; bases not matched to a gene: 13. The CDR3 contains 16 residues. Here the CDR3 DNA reads TGTGCCAGCAGCTCATGGGTCCGATCAGGGGGTACTGAAGCTTTCTTT. As protein: CASSSWVRSGGTEAFF.

The chain links TRBV7-2 to TRBJ1-1, with TRBD1 matching 9 bases. The trim removed 1 base at V and 3 bases at J, leaving 3 bases unmatched. Per the germline V gene, CDR1 is SGHTA and CDR2 is FQGNSA. The CDR3 sequence is 15 residues long. This CDR3 reads CASSLETGGYTEAFF. CDR3 DNA: TGTGCCAGCAGCTTAGAGACAGGGGGTTACACTGAAGCTTTCTTT.

In this sample, this clone turned up once. The chain couples TRBV7-2 to TRBJ2-1; 9 bases line up with TRBD2. Germline trimming cut 2 bases from V and 10 bases from J; bases unmatched to any gene: 12. Germline-derived CDR1 and CDR2 are SGHTA and FQGNSA. The CDR3 runs 16 residues. The CDR3 nucleotides read TGTGCCAGCAGCTTAATTCGAGGCGGGAGGGCCAGAGAGCAGTTCTTC. Its protein product is CASSLIRGGRAREQFF.

V and J are TRBV2 and TRBJ2-4; D may be TRBD2 (7 bases). The CDR3 is 17 amino acids. Germline V gene lookup returns CDR1 SNHLY and CDR2 FYNNEI. Trimming removed 5 bases from V and 4 bases from J, with 21 bases in between. The CDR3 sequence is CASSPNPGGRPKNIQYF. The CDR3 region has the DNA TGTGCCAGCAGTCCAAACCCGGGGGGCAGGCCAAAAAACATTCAGTACTTC.

Concerning this clone itself: The DNA is omitted, as the CDR3 cannot be located on it reliably, and the CDR3 follows TCRdb's listing. V gene TRBV14 combines with J gene TRBJ1-2. CDR1 is SGHDN and CDR2 is FVKESK in the germline V gene. The CDR3 region is 13 residues in length, termini included. The CDR3 loop reads CASSQATWGVGTF.

The V gene is TRBV11-2, the J gene TRBJ1-3; weak D call: TRBD1 (5 bases). Germline CDR1 reads SGHAT; CDR2 reads FQNNGV. This CDR3 is 12 amino acids long. The V gene lost 8 bases and the J gene lost 6 bases, with 11 bases spanning the gap. The CDR3 reads CASAQGQNTIYF. DNA of the CDR3: TGTGCCAGCGCCCAGGGTCAAAACACCATATATTTT.

The genes are TRBV5-1 and TRBJ2-1, with 14 nucleotides matching TRBD2. The CDR3 is made up of 14 amino acids. The junction had 9 bases not matched to a gene; V was cut back by 9 bases and J by 10 bases. The germline gives CDR1 SGHRS, CDR2 YFSETQ. CDR3: CATTTSGGVQEQFF. In DNA, the CDR3 is TGCGCCACCACGACTAGCGGGGGGGTACAGGAGCAGTTCTTC.

The DNA for the CDR3 is TGTGCCTGGAGTGCTCAGGGGCCCTATGGCTACACCTTC. Translated: CAWSAQGPYGYTF. The chain is built from TRBV30 and TRBJ1-2, with D perhaps TRBD1 (6 bases). V was shortened by 1 base and J by 4 bases, with 10 bases between the two germline ends. This CDR3 has 13 amino acids. Germline CDR1 and CDR2: GTSNPN and SVGIG (reference sequence).

CDR3 sequence: CASSLLASSYRAGANVLTF. DNA of the CDR3: TGTGCCAGCAGTTTATTGGCCTCCTCCTACAGGGCTGGGGCCAACGTCCTGACTTTC. V is TRBV27 and J is TRBJ2-6, with D tentatively TRBD1 (6 bases). The CDR3 loop spans 19 amino acids. Trimming took off 1 base at V and 2 bases at J, with 18 bases between the two ends. The germline gives CDR1 MNHEY, CDR2 SMNVEV (reference sequence).

The rearrangement uses TRBV9 and TRBJ2-7, with TRBD2 as a possible D gene (6 bases). Looked up from germline, CDR1 is SGDLS and CDR2 is YYNGEE. V was cut by 2 bases and J by 4 bases, with 19 bases left in between. CDR3 length: 16 residues. The CDR3 here is CASSVWETGAVYEQYF. The CDR3 DNA follows: TGTGCCAGCAGCGTGTGGGAGACGGGAGCGGTGTACGAGCAGTACTTC.

This chain uses TRBV27 with TRBJ2-7; TRBD1 matches at 7 bases. In germline, CDR1 is MNHEY, CDR2 SMNVEV (reference sequence). The length of the CDR3 is 14 residues. V shed 5 bases and J 4 bases; nucleotides not matched to a gene: 8. In DNA, the CDR3 is TGTGCCAGCAGTCTGACAGGGTTCATTTACGAGCAGTACTTC. It yields the protein CASSLTGFIYEQYF.

The chain joins TRBV30 to TRBJ1-2; 9 bases map to TRBD1. J was trimmed by 8 bases and V by 5 bases; bases with no gene match: 9. CDR3 length: 13 residues. CDR1 and CDR2 from the germline V gene are GTSNPN and SVGIG (reference sequence). The CDR3 loop reads CAWGTGSIQGYTF. The DNA for the CDR3 is TGTGCCTGGGGGACAGGGTCCATTCAGGGCTACACCTTC.

The chain recombines TRBV5-4 with TRBJ2-2, with 9 bases fitting TRBD2. With 3 bases clipped from V and 5 bases from J, the junction kept 5 bases outside the gene matches. CDR1 is SGHNT and CDR2 is YYREEE in the germline V gene (reference sequence). This CDR3 contains 15 residues. The CDR3 nucleotides read TGTGCCAGCAGCTGGTTGGCGGGGGGGACCGGGGAGCTGTTTTTT. As protein: CASSWLAGGTGELFF.

The rearrangement links TRBV7-2 to TRBJ2-7; tentatively, D is TRBD2 (6 bases). The CDR3 runs to 15 residues. V was trimmed by 1 base and J by 5 bases, leaving 15 bases between them. Germline CDR1 reads SGHTA; CDR2 reads FQGNSA. The CDR3 DNA reads as TGTGCCAGCAGCTTAGGGAACGCGGGGCTTAACGAGCAGTACTTC. This codes for CASSLGNAGLNEQYF.

The rearrangement links TRBV15 to TRBJ1-3; unclear D gene. The CDR3 sequence is 16 residues long. Germline lookup yields CDR1 LNHNV and CDR2 YYDKDF (reference sequence). The V and J ends lost 0 bases and 2 bases respectively, with 11 bases between them. CDR3 residues: CATSREKNTAGNTIYF. CDR3 in DNA: TGTGCCACCAGCAGAGAGAAGAATACAGCTGGAAACACCATATATTTT.

The CDR3 region is CAWSAEILNYGYTF. The CDR3 region has the DNA TGTGCCTGGAGTGCAGAAATTCTTAACTATGGCTACACCTTC. V usage is TRBV30 and J usage is TRBJ1-2, with D unclear. Per the germline V gene, CDR1 is GTSNPN and CDR2 is SVGIG (reference sequence). V dropped 1 base and J dropped 1 base, with 10 bases sitting between them. The CDR3 contains 14 residues.

This rearrangement joins TRBV28 to TRBJ1-5; a weak D match, TRBD1 (6 bases). Germline V CDR1 and CDR2: MDHEN, SYDVKM. The CDR3 contains 15 residues. V lost 6 bases and J 6 bases, leaving 18 bases between the germline ends. The CDR3 protein is CASRPNRAGVQPQHF. As DNA, the CDR3 is TGTGCCAGCAGGCCCAACAGGGCCGGGGTTCAGCCCCAGCATTTT.

The CDR3 region is CASSSLGYGYTF. For the CDR3, the DNA is TGTGCCAGCAGTTCCCTCGGCTATGGCTACACCTTC. The chain is built from TRBV28 and TRBJ1-2, with unresolved D. The germline V gene has CDR1 MDHEN and CDR2 SYDVKM. The germline V and J ends were trimmed by 4 bases and 4 bases, with 7 bases remaining between them. This CDR3 has 12 residues.